This T cell receptor beta chain derives from a study of blood T cell repertoires in COVID-19. Study details: There were acute and convalescent COVID-19 samples, and they came from the United States, Italy and Spain. PBMCs, B-cell-depleted T cells, or T cells were the source of the cDNA or gDNA that made up the material.

Libraries were prepared by immunoSEQ multiplex PCR; TCRdb keeps only in-frame clonotypes and omits some of them. The table has 110,000 or so clones, around 90% seen once. This CDR3 spans 15 amino acids. The V gene's germline CDR1 is ENHRY and CDR2 SYGVKD. V shed 0 bases and J shed 5 bases, with 13 bases lying between them. Source material: peripheral blood. This chain uses TRBV10-3 with TRBJ2-5, with D possibly being TRBD1 (6 bases). This receptor was obtained from a woman aged 45-60 years with acute or convalescent COVID-19. The CDR3 reads CAISESGQTGETQYF. The DNA for the CDR3 is TGTGCCATCAGTGAGTCAGGACAGACGGGCGAGACCCAGTACTTC.